This T cell receptor beta chain was documented in a study of graft-versus-host responses after intestinal transplantation. Sequenced by immunoSEQ multiplex PCR; TCRdb stores in-frame clones only, minus some. The table lists 90,000 to 130,000 clones, around 94% of them singletons. V dropped 4 bases and J dropped 4 bases, with 10 bases sitting between them. The CDR3 consists of 14 residues. The germline V gene has CDR1 MNHEY and CDR2 SMNVEV (reference sequence). Turning to this clone: Its antigen is undetermined.

This sequence joins TRBV27 and TRBJ2-2, with D hard to call. The TCR originated in a human donor who was the organ donor for an intestinal transplant. This material consisted of unstimulated CD8+ T cells sorted from spleen or lymph node cells, taken before transplant. This chain's CDR3 is CASSWIGSTGELFF. The CDR3 DNA follows: TGTGCCAGCAGTTGGATCGGGTCCACCGGGGAGCTGTTTTTT.